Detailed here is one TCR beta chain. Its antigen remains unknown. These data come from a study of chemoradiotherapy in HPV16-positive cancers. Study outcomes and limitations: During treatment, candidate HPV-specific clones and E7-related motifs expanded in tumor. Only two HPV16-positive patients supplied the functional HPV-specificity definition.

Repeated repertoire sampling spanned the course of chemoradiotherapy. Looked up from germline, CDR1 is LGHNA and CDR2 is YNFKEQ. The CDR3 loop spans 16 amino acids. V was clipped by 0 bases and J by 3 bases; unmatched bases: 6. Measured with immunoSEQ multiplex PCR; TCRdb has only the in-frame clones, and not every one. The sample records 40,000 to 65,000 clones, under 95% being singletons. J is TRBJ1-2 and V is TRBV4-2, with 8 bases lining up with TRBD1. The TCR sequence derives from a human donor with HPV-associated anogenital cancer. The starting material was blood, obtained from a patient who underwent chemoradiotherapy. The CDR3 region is CASSQDQDRADYGYTF. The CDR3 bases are TGTGCCAGCAGCCAAGATCAGGACAGGGCCGACTATGGCTACACCTTC.